This is a list of T cell receptor beta chains from one sample in a study of breast tumors, draining lymph nodes, adjacent tissues. TCRdb itself ran the multiplex PCR reads through MiXCR, one entry per CDR3 protein. This table holds 180,000 or so distinct CDR3 sequences, 31% found once. Input material: axillary lymph node tissue. The source is a female donor with breast cancer. Some clones in this sample may be carry-over from other donors' samples. CDR3s include the opening cysteine and the closing phenylalanine or tryptophan. Size tells how often a clone was seen (once, few, many) or the class of an expanded clone, and some rows leave it out.

j_call clone_size v_call cdr3_aa
TRBJ1-5 many TRBV12-3/TRBV12-4 CASSGHQGVQPQHF
TRBJ2-1 many TRBV19 CASRRTGDGYNEQFF
TRBJ2-3 once TRBV30 CAWSPTSGNTDTQYF
TRBJ1-6 many TRBV5-6 CASSLDRERSYNSPLHF
TRBJ1-3 many TRBV4-1 CASSQVMRTAGNTIYF
TRBJ2-1 many TRBV4-3 CASSQEREDEQFF
TRBJ2-1 NA TRBV20-1 CSATTTSGRAYEQFF
TRBJ2-3 NA TRBV7-3 CASSLNPGDGADTQYF
TRBJ1-4 NA TRBV5-1 CASSLQGAASEKLFF
TRBJ2-5 NA TRBV10-3 CATLQGEQETQYF
TRBJ2-7 many TRBV3-1 CASSQERWAEQYF
TRBJ2-1 many TRBV7-2 CASSWRDSEQFF
TRBJ2-3 NA TRBV11-3 CASSTRAGSYTDTQYF
TRBJ1-5 many TRBV18 CASSTQGQPQHF
TRBJ2-1 many TRBV19 CASSKQRGLAGSSYNEQFF
TRBJ1-2 NA TRBV30 CAWSQQVGATGYTF
TRBJ2-2 many TRBV3-1 CASRLATGELFF
TRBJ2-4 NA TRBV7-9 CAAPGGTRRAKNIQHF
TRBJ1-2 NA TRBV29-1 CSLVVTGNDGYTF